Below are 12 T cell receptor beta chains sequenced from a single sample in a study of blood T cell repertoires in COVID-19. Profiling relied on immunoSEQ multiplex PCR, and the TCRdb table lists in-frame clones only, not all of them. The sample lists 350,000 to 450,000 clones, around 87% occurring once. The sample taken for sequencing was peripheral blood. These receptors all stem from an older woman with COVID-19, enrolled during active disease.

The CDR3 nucleotides read TGTGCCAGTAGACGCACCAGGGACACCGAGAACTATGGCTACACCTTC. It translates to CASRRTRDTENYGYTF. The chain employs TRBV19 and TRBJ1-2, with D tentatively TRBD1 (6 bases). Trimming removed 6 bases from V and 2 bases from J, with 19 bases in between. Germline loops: CDR1 LNHDA, CDR2 SQIVND (reference sequence). The CDR3 loop spans 16 amino acids.

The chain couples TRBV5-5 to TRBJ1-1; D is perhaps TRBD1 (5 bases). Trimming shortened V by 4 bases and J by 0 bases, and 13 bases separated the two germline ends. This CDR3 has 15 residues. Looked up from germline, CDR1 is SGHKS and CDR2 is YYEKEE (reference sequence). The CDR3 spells CASSLLTVLNTEAFF. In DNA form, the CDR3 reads TGTGCCAGCAGCCTCCTGACAGTCCTGAACACTGAAGCTTTCTTT.

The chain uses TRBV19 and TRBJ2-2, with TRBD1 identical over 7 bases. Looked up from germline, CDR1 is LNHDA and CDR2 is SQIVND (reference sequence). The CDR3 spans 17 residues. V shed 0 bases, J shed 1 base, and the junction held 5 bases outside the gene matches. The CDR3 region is CASSIDFGTVNTGELFF. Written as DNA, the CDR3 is TGTGCCAGTAGTATAGATTTCGGGACAGTGAACACCGGGGAGCTGTTTTTT.

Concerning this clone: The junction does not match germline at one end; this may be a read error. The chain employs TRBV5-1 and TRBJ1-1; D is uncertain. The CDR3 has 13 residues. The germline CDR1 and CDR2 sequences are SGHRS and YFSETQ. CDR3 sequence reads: CASSLPSNTEAFF. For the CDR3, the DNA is TGCGCCAGCAGCTTGCCCTCGAACACCGAAGCTTTCTTT.

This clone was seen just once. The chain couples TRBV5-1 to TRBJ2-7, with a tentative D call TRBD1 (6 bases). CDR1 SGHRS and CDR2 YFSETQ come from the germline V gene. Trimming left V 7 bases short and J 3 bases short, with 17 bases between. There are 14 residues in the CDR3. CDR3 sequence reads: CASGLEGRGYEQYF. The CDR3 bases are TGCGCCAGCGGACTCGAGGGCAGGGGCTACGAGCAGTACTTC.

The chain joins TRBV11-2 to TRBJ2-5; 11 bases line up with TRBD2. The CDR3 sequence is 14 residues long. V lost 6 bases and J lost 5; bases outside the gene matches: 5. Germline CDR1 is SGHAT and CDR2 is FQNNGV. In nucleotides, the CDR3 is TGTGCCAGCAGACCCCCTAGCGGGGGGGAGACCCAGTACTTC. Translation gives CASRPPSGGETQYF. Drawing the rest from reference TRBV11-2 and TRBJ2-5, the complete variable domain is EAGVAQSPRYKIIEKRQSVAFWCNPISGHATLYWYQQILGQGPKLLIQFQNNGVVDDSQLPKDRFSAERLKGVDSTLKIQPAKLEDSAVYLCASRPPSGGETQYFGPGTRLLVL.

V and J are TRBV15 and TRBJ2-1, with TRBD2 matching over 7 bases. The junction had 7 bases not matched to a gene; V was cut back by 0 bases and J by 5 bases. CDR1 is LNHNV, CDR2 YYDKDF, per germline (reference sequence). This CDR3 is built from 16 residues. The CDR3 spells CATSRDIGGLDNEQFF. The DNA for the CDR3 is TGTGCCACCAGCAGAGATATCGGGGGGTTGGACAATGAGCAGTTCTTC. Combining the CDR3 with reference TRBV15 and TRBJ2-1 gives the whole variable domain DAMVIQNPRYQVTQFGKPVTLSCSQTLNHNVMYWYQQKSSQAPKLLFHYYDKDFNNEADTPDNFQSRRPNTSFCFLDIRSPGLGDTAMYLCATSRDIGGLDNEQFFGPGTRLTVL.

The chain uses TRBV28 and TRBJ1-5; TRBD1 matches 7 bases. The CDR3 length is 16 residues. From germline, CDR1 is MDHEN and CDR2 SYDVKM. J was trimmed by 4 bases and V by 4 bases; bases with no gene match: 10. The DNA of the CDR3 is TGTGCCAGCAGTTGGGGTTACAGGGGTAAGAATCAGCCCCAGCATTTT. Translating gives CASSWGYRGKNQPQHF.

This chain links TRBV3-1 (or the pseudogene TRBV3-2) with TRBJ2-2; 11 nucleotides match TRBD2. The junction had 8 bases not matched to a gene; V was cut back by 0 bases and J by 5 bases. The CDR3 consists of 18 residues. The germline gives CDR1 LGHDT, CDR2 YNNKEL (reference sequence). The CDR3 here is CASSQDLRASGGTGELFF. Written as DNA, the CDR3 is TGTGCCAGCAGCCAAGATCTTAGGGCTAGCGGGGGGACCGGGGAGCTGTTTTTT.

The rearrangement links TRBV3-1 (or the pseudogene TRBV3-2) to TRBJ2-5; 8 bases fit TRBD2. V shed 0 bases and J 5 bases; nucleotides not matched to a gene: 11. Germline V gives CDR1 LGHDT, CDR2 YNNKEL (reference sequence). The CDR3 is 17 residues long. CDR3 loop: CASSQEWGTGGRETQYF. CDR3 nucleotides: TGTGCCAGCAGCCAAGAGTGGGGAACGGGGGGGCGCGAGACCCAGTACTTC.

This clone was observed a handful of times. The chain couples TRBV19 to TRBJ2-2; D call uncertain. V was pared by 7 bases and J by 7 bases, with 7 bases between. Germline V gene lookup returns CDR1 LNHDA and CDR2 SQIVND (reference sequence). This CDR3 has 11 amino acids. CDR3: CASTLGGELFF. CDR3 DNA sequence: TGTGCCAGTACCCTAGGCGGGGAGCTGTTTTTT.

Here the CDR3 reads CASSRAWESNYGYTF. The DNA for the CDR3 is TGTGCCAGTAGCAGGGCTTGGGAATCTAACTATGGCTACACCTTC. The V call is TRBV19, the J call TRBJ1-2, with D possibly matching TRBD1 (5 bases). The germline V and J ends were trimmed by 6 bases and 0 bases, with 14 bases remaining between them. Germline V gene lookup returns CDR1 LNHDA and CDR2 SQIVND (reference sequence). The CDR3 has 15 residues.